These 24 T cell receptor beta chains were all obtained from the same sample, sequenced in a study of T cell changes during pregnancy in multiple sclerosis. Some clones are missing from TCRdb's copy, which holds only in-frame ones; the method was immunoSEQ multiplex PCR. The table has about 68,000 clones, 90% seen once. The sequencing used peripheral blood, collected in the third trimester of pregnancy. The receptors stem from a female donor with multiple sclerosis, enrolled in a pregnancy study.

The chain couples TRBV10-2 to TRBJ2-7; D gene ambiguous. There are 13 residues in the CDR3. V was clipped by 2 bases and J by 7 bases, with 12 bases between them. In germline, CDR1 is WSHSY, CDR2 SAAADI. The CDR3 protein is CASSEGPATEQYF. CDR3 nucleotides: TGCGCCAGCAGTGAGGGGCCGGCCACTGAGCAGTACTTC.

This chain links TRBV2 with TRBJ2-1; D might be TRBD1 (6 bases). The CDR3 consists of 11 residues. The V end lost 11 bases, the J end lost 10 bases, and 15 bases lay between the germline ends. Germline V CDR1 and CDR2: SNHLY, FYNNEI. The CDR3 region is CAYAQGAEQFF. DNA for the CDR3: TGTGCCTATGCACAGGGCGCGGAGCAGTTCTTC.

The CDR3 DNA sequence: TGTGCCAGCAGTTCGACAGGGGCCCTCTCCTACGAGCAGTACTTC. Its protein product is CASSSTGALSYEQYF. The V and J genes are TRBV28 and TRBJ2-7; 8 bases align to TRBD1. Germline V lookup: CDR1 MDHEN, CDR2 SYDVKM. This CDR3 has 15 amino acids. Trimming cost V 4 bases and J 0 bases; bases outside gene matches: 5.

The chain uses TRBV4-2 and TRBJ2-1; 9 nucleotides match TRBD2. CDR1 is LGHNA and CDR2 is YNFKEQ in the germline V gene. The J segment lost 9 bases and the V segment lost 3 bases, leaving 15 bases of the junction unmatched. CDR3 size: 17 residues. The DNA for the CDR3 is TGTGCCAGCAGCCACGGGGCCGGCGGGGGGGCCATCGGTGAGCAGTTCTTC. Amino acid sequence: CASSHGAGGGAIGEQFF.

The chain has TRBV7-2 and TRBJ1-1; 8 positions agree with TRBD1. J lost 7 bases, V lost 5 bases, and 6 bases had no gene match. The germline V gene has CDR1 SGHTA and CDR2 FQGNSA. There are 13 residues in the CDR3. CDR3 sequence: CASSPRDRYEAFF. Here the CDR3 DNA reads TGTGCCAGCAGCCCCCGGGACAGGTATGAAGCTTTCTTT.

The CDR3 here is CASSQANGGKETQYF. In nucleotides, the CDR3 is TGTGCCAGCAGCCAAGCCAACGGGGGGAAAGAGACCCAGTACTTC. The chain recombines TRBV4-2 with TRBJ2-5; 7 bases align to TRBD2. The V gene end was trimmed by 1 base and the J gene end by 3 bases; junction bases not matched to a gene: 5. Germline V gives CDR1 LGHNA, CDR2 YNFKEQ. There are 15 residues in the CDR3.

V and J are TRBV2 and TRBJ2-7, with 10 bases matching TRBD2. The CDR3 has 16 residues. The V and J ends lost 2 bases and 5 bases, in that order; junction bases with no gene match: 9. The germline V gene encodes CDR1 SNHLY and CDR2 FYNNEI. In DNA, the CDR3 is TGTGCCAGCAGTGAAAGGGTAGCGGGGGGCCGGGACGAGCAGTACTTC. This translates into CASSERVAGGRDEQYF.

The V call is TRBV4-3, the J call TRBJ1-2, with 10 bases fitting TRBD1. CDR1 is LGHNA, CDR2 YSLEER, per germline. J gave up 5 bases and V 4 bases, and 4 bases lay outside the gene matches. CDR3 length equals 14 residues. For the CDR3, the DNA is TGCGCCAGCAGCCGACCGGGACAGGGGTATGGCTACACCTTC. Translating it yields CASSRPGQGYGYTF.

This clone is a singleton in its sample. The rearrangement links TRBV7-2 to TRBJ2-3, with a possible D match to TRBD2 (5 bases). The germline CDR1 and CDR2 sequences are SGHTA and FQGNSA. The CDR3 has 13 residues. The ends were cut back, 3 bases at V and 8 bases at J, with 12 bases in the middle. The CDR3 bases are TGTGCCAGCAGCTTCACTAGAGATGGTACGCAGTATTTT. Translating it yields CASSFTRDGTQYF.

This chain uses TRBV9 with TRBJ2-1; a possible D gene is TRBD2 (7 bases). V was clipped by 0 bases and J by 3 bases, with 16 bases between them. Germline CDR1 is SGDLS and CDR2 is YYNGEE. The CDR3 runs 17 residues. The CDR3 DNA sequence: TGTGCCAGCAGCGTAGGGGGGGGCCTGGGGGTCTACAATGAGCAGTTCTTC. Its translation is CASSVGGGLGVYNEQFF.

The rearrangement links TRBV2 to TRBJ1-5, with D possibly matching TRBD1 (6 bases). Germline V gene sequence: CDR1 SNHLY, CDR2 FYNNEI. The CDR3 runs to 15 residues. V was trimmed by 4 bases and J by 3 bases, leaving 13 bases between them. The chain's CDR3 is CASSVLTGTNQPQHF. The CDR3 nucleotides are TGTGCCAGCAGTGTGCTGACAGGTACCAATCAGCCCCAGCATTTT. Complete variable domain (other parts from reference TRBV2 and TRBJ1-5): EPEVTQTPSHQVTQMGQEVILRCVPISNHLYFYWYRQILGQKVEFLVSFYNNEISEKSEIFDDQFSVERPDGSNFTLKIRSTKLEDSAMYFCASSVLTGTNQPQHFGDGTRLSIL.

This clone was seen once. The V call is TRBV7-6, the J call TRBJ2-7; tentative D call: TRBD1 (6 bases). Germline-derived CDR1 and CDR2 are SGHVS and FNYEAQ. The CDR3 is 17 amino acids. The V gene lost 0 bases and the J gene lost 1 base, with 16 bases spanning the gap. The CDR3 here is CASSLAWQGIGSYEQYF. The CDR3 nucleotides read TGTGCCAGCAGCTTAGCGTGGCAGGGGATTGGGTCCTACGAGCAGTACTTC. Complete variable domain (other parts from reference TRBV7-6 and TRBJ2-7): GAGVSQSPRYKVTKRGQDVALRCDPISGHVSLYWYRQALGQGPEFLTYFNYEAQQDKSGLPNDRFSAERPEGSISTLTIQRTEQRDSAMYRCASSLAWQGIGSYEQYFGPGTRLTVT.

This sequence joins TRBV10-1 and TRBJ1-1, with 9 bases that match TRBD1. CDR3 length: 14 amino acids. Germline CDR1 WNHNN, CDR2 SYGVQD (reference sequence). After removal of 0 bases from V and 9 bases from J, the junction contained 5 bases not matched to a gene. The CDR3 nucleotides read TGCGCCAGCAGTGAGTCCGCGACAGGGGGGAAAGCTTTCTTT. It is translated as CASSESATGGKAFF.

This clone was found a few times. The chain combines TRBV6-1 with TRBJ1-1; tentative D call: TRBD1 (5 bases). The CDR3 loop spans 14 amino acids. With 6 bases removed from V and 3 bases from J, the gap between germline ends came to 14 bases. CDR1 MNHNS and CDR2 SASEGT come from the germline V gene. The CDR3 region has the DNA TGTGCCAGCAGCCTCAGGGAGGGAGACACTGAAGCTTTCTTT. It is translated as CASSLREGDTEAFF.

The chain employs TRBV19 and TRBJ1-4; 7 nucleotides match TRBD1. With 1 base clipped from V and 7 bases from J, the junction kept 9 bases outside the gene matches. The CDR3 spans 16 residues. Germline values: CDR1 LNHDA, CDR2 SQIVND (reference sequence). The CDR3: CASSIGTNRGGEKLFF. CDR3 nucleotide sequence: TGTGCCAGTAGTATAGGAACTAACAGGGGTGGTGAAAAACTGTTTTTT.

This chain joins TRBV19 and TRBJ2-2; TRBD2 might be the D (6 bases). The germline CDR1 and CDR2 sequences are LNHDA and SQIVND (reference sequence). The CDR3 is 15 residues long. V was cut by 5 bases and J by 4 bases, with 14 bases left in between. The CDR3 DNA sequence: TGTGCCAGTAGTCCCCAGGGAGGCGCCACCGGGGAGCTGTTTTTT. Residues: CASSPQGGATGELFF.

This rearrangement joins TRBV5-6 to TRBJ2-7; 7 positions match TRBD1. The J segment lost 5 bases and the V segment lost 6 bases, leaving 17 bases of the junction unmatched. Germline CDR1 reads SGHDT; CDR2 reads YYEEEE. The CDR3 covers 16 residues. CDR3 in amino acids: CASICPRQGVVNEQYF. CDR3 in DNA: TGTGCCAGCATCTGCCCCCGCCAGGGGGTGGTAAACGAGCAGTACTTC. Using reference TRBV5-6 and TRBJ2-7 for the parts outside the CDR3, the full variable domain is DAGVTQSPTHLIKTRGQQVTLRCSPKSGHDTVSWYQQALGQGPQFIFQYYEEEERQRGNFPDRFSGHQFPNYSSELNVNALLLGDSALYLCASICPRQGVVNEQYFGPGTRLTVT.

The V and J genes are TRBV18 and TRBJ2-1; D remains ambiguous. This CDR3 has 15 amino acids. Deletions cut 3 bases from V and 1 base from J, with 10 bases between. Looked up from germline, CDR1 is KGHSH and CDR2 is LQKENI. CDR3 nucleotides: TGTGCCAGCTCACCGATTATCGGGTCCTACAATGAGCAGTTCTTC. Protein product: CASSPIIGSYNEQFF.

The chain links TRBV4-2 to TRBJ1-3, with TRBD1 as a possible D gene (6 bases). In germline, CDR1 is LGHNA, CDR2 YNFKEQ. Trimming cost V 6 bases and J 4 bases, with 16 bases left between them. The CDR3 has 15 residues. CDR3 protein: CASRDEGDSGNTIYF. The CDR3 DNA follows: TGTGCCAGCAGGGACGAGGGGGATTCGGGAAACACCATATATTTT.

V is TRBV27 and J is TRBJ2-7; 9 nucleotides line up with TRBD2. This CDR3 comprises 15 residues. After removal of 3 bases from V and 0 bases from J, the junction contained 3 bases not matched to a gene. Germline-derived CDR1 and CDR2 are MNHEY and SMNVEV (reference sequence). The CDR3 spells CASSFPSGDSYEQYF. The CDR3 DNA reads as TGTGCCAGCAGTTTCCCTAGCGGGGACTCCTACGAGCAGTACTTC.

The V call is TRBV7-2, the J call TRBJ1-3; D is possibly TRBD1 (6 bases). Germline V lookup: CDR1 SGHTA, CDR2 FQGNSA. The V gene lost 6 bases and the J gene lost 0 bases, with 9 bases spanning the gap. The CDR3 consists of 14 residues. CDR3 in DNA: TGTGCCAGCAGAACAGGGAACTCTGGAAACACCATATATTTT. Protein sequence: CASRTGNSGNTIYF.

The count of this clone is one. The CDR3 nucleotides are TGCGCCAGCAGCCCCCGAGCGGCCCAAGAGACCCAGTACTTC. Its protein is CASSPRAAQETQYF. This rearrangement joins TRBV5-1 to TRBJ2-5, with a tentative D call TRBD2 (5 bases). The V end was cut by 4 bases, the J end by 1 base, with 11 bases between. Germline V lookup: CDR1 SGHRS, CDR2 YFSETQ. The CDR3 has 14 residues.

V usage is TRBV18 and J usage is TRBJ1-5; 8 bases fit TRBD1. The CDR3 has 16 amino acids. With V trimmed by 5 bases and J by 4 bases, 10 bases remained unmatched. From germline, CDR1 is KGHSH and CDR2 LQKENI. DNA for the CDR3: TGTGCCAGCTCAGGAGACAGGGGCACCAGGAATCAGCCCCAGCATTTT. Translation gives CASSGDRGTRNQPQHF. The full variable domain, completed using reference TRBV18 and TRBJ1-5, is NAGVMQNPRHLVRRRGQEARLRCSPMKGHSHVYWYRQLPEEGLKFMVYLQKENIIDESGMPKERFSAEFPKEGPSILRIQQVVRGDSAAYFCASSGDRGTRNQPQHFGDGTRLSIL.

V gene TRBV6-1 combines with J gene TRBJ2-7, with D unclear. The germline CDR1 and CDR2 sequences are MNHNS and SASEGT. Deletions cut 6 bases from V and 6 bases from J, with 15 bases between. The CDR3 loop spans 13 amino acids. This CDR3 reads CASSPVSLSEQYF. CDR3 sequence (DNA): TGTGCCAGCAGCCCCGTATCCCTCTCCGAGCAGTACTTC.